This TCR beta chain was observed in a study of Graves' ophthalmopathy and Graves' hyperthyroidism (dated by TCRdb to about 2018). Study-wide context: Peripheral blood samples were taken at the time of initial diagnosis, before any treatment was given. The study used TCR beta repertoire signatures to distinguish Graves' ophthalmopathy from Graves' hyperthyroidism and to predict progression to ophthalmopathy. An independent validation cohort was composed of roughly 19 hyperthyroidism patients and around 16 patients who later progressed from hyperthyroidism to ophthalmopathy. To explore V-J signatures that distinguish ophthalmopathy from hyperthyroidism, a discovery set of around 100 patients was enrolled, made up of 40 to 45 with ophthalmopathy and 57 with stable hyperthyroidism. In total, approximately 140 blood samples were TCR-sequenced: fewer than 50 ophthalmopathy, some 75 hyperthyroidism and 17 hyperthyroidism-to-ophthalmopathy patients. In five or six hyperthyroidism patients, T-cell repertoires of thyroid tissue and blood were compared. Following sampling, methimazole starting at 30 mg daily was administered to hyperthyroidism patients, and high-dose intravenous methylprednisolone was administered to ophthalmopathy patients.

For repertoire sequencing, TCR beta CDR3 regions were amplified from RNA transcripts. A first-round RT-PCR used HTBI primers with the Qiagen OneStep RT-PCR kit, followed by a second-round multiplex PCR, size selection and purification. Libraries were sequenced paired-end with 100 bp reads on an Illumina HiSeq2000. The authors' analysis ran thus. SOAPnuke was used to process the reads, removing any read that contained adapters or uncalled bases, had a mean Phred below 15, or lacked an exact match to the constant primer or identifier. COPE v1.2.5 was used to merge the high-quality paired reads. Each unique nucleotide sequence was defined as a clonotype, and clonotypes were aligned to IMGT TRB V, D and J references with MiTCR v1.1. The analysis was limited to V-J combinations with a frequency above 0.0001, which together covered around 99% of the repertoires. For each V-J combination, a TCR clonal expansion and chaos score was defined as the ratio of F50 clonal expansion to chaos observed in the TCRdist matrix. Welch's t-statistics and random forest were used to reduce the features to approximately 13 V-J combinations, which were then used as input to a naive Bayes classifier. The Morisita-Horn index was used to measure how similar the thyroid and blood repertoires were. TCRdb ran its own pipeline on the public reads, namely fastp trimming at Q25 and MiXCR clone calling, and kept in-frame beta chains. A single entry per CDR3 protein holds the most common genes and DNA from its merged rows. None of the V and J calls come from the authors' own analysis; TCRdb made them. This sample comprises hundreds of thousands of distinct CDR3 sequences, about 40% of them detected only once. Clones ranked in the top ten supply more than 2.5% of the sample.

This clonotype has a count of ten or more. The target of this receptor is not known. Qualities for individual bases were not recorded, and no much larger clone is one base off. CDR1 and CDR2, looked up from the germline V gene, are SGHDN and FVKESK. V is reduced by 2 bases and J by 2 bases, leaving a spacing of 10 bases between them. The CDR3 goes from the cysteine to the phenylalanine over 14 residues. The read is trimmed to its CDR3 DNA, 42 bases read in frame from base 1. Results and caveats for the whole study, not just this receptor: Most expanded thyroid clonotypes with a frequency above 0.001 also appeared in blood, which suggests that blood repertoires may reflect the immune response in the thyroid. In cross-validation, the 13-signature model distinguished ophthalmopathy from stable hyperthyroidism with approximately 88% sensitivity and just under 84% specificity, and in the test set the corresponding values were 80% and 75%. Sample size was not predetermined statistically, and investigators were not blinded to group allocation. In validation, the model predicted ophthalmopathy progression with 55% to 71% sensitivity and 72% to 80% specificity; eleven to twelve predicted patients were CT-confirmed with GO in a median of about 7.1 months.

The ophthalmopathy patients had moderately to severely active disease, with a Clinical Activity Score of 3 or higher, a NOSPECS grade of 4 or higher, and a disease duration of less than 3 months. Patients were excluded if they had other autoimmune diseases, uncontrolled infections, pregnancy or lactation. Diagnosis was based on clinical symptoms, serum thyroxine, TRAb, thyroid ultrasound and orbital computed tomography. Ficoll-Paque density gradient centrifugation was used to isolate PBMCs from about 9.4 ml of fresh peripheral blood. Total RNA was extracted using Trizol reagent, and RNA quality was checked on an Agilent 2100 Bioanalyzer.

The V and J segments used are TRBV14 and TRBJ2-7; perhaps TRBD1 is the D gene, with 6 bases matching. Sequenced: peripheral blood. The clonotype was recovered from an adult man with Graves' ophthalmopathy. For the CDR3, the sequence is CASSQWDTPYEQYF. The nucleotide sequence is given as TGTGCCAGCAGCCAATGGGACACCCCCTACGAGCAGTACTTC.